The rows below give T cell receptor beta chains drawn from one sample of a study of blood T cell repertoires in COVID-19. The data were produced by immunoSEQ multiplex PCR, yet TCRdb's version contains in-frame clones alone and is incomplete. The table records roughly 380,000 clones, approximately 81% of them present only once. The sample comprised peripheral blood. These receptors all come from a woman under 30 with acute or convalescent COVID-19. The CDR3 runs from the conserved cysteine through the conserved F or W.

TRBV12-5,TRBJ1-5,CASGSERQGNQPQHF
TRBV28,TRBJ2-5,CASSWGGLETQYF
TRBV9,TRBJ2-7,CASSVATGGVSEQYF
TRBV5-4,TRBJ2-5,CASSLANRGWETQYF
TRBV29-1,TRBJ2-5,CSVERDRDRETQYF
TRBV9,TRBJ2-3,CASSVAPADTQYF
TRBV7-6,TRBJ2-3,CASSFLAGGLPSTDTQYF
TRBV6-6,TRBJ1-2,CASSQTGIGYGYTF
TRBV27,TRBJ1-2,CASSLSRDRGPGYTF
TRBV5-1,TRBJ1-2,CASSFTTGVGYTF
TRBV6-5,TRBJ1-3,CASSPGYPSGNTIYF
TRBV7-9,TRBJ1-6,CASSLERGSPLHF
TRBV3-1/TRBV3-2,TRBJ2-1,CASSQNYQSYNEQFF
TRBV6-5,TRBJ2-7,CASSRVRASYEQYF
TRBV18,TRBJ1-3,CASSLEQGAAGNTIYF
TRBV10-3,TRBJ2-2,CARRKRTGGISGELFF
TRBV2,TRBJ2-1,CASSEAGQVPYNEQFF
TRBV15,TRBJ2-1,CATSRAHYNEQFF
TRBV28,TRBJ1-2,CASINGQKGYTF
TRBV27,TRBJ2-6,CASSLGAGTGANVLTF
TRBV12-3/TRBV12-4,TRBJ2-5,CASSPLGLPTQYF
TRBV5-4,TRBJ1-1,CASSLRQGRGDTEAFF
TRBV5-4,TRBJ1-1,CASSPPFTPNTEAFF
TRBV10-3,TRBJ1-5,CAISAGSPNQPQHF
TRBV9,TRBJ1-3,CASSLSTGTGASGNTIYF
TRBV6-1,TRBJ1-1,CASSEYRDRLKAFF
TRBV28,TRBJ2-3,CASSIGGSSTDTQYF
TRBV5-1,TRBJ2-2,CASSFGEATGELFF
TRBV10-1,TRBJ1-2,CAYLTGKINYGYTF
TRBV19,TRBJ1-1,CASYRGIWSDTEAFF
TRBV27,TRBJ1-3,CASSRTGKTGNTIYF
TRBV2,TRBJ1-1,CASCRGSGETEAFF
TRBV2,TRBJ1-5,CASSGYYSNQPQHF
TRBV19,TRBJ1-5,CASSIPGRRDQPQHF
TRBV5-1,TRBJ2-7,CASSLGDRDEQYF